This T cell receptor beta chain emerged from a study of beta chain features in type 1 diabetes listed by TCRdb under 2018. Background on the whole study: Patients and healthy donors did not differ in mean age, gender distribution, total cell number or subset yield. A total of 107,917,701 sorted cells were examined across all samples, and the number of cells per subset was strongly correlated with RNA yield. Regulatory and stem cell-like memory subsets were obtained from only 8 patients and roughly 8 healthy donors, while naive and central memory subsets were obtained from all 30 or so donors. In the study, TCRB repertoires of sorted circulating CD4+ T cell subsets from recently diagnosed type 1 diabetes patients were compared with those of matched healthy donors. The paper's findings and limits, for the study overall: Only small numbers of individuals were included in the HLA sub-analyses, which left unresolved whether HLA type had any influence on TCRB rearrangement. In all four CD4+ subsets, TCRB CDR3 length was moderately but significantly shorter in type 1 diabetes patients. At VDJ recombination sites, patients with type 1 diabetes made fewer insertions and deleted more nucleotides, a pattern implying thymic rearrangement abnormalities. Shorter templates might have been favored by PCR, but patient and control samples were amplified and corrected together, so both groups would have been affected equally by any skew. Because cDNA was sequenced instead of genomic DNA, highly expressing activated cells could be over-represented, though the groups showed no difference in activation or CD3 levels. Naive, central memory and regulatory TCRB repertoires appeared to be more similar among patients than among healthy donors.

The entire isolated RNA was reverse transcribed using the High Capacity cDNA Reverse Transcription Kit, and thus expressed TCRB transcripts were sequenced. Naive, central memory and regulatory T cell samples underwent deep immunoSEQ sequencing, averaging around 3.9 million total reads per sample. Sorted cells were lysed in RLT buffer and RNA was extracted with DNase-treated RNeasy Micro or Mini kits, depending on cell number. Each cell subset was processed separately to prevent cross-contamination, with patient and healthy donor samples processed together. Using the immunoSEQ multiplex PCR, TCRB sequences were amplified from cDNA into 87-bp fragments spanning the CDR3 region. The amplicons were sequenced using the Illumina HiSeq platform. The authors' pipeline ran thus. Synthetic template baselines were used to correct PCR bias computationally, reads within Hamming distance 2 were collapsed together, and singletons that could not be merged were discarded. Reads were aligned against IMGT so that V, D and J genes, CDR3 length and insertions or deletions at six rearrangement sites could be assigned. Clonotype counts were normalized to sorted cell number within each subset before computing true diversity and Gini coefficients with the tcR R package. The overlap coefficient, calculated on TCRB nucleotide sequences, was used to measure repertoire sharing. The clones in this table, taken by TCRdb from immuneACCESS, are in-frame only. Not every clone is retained; where verified, under half of the shortfall comes from an unresolved V gene, and the cause of the rest is unknown. V and J calls plus clone size are reproduced from that table; the DNA served to infer D and trimming. This sample is represented by 300,000 to 350,000 clones; 9.3% of them were singletons. Approximately 1% of the sample comes from the top ten.

A single peripheral blood draw of about 116 mL on average was collected from each donor into heparinised tubes. Using a panel that included CD45RO, CCR7, CD25, CD127, CD95 and CD27, naive, central memory, regulatory and stem cell-like memory CD4+ T cells were sorted on a BD FACSAria II. All sorted populations exceeded 95% purity. PBMCs were isolated immediately by Lymphoprep density gradient centrifugation and stained directly without culture. Samples were stained and sorted in pairs, with one healthy donor and one patient per experiment, so that batch effects were minimized. V is cut back by 2 bases and J by 6 bases, with 1 base in the junction unmatched. The CDR3 spans 12 residues, from the cysteine through the phenylalanine. CDR3 DNA only is kept here, 36 bases in frame from base 1. CDR1 and CDR2 (KGHSH, LQKENI) derive from the germline V gene. Worth noting for this clone: No antigen is known for it. Per-nucleotide qualities are absent, and no much larger clonotype sits a single base away.

Sequencing was done on a sample of central memory CD4+ T cells from blood. The chain couples TRBV18 to TRBJ2-7; the junction holds 7 bases that match TRBD1. The sequence was collected from a young man with type 1 diabetes. The CDR3 reads as follows: CASSPAGGEQYF. The nucleotide sequence reads as follows: TGTGCCAGCTCACCAGCAGGGGGCGAGCAGTACTTC.